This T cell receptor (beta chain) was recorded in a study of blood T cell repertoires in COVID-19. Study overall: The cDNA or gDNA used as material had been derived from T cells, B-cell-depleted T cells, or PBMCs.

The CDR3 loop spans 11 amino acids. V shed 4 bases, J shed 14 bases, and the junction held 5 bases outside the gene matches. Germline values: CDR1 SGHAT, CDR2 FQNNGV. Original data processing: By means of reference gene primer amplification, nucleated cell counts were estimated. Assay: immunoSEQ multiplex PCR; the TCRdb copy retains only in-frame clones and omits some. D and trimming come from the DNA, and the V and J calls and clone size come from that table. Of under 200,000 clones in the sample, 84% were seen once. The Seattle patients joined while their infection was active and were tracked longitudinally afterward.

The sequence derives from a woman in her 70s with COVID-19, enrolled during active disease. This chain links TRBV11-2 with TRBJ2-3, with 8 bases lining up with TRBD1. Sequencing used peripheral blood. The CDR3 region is CASSSAGGLYF. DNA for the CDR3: TGTGCCAGCAGCTCGGCAGGGGGCTTGTATTTT.